A single T cell receptor (beta chain) is shown here with its context. Its antigen remains unidentified. The data stem from a study of T cell clusters in autoimmune cytopenias (dated by TCRdb to between 2017 and 2020). General notes on the study: TRB sequencing reached a median depth of 51,575 reads per sample and yielded a median of 2,350 distinct TRB clonotypes per sample. The goal of the study was to find out whether patients with autoimmune cytopenia have a disease-specific immune repertoire signature that could be used as a blood-based biomarker. Alongside healthy, CLL and autoimmune hepatitis controls, autoimmune cytopenia patients had their peripheral blood TRB and IGH repertoires sequenced at active disease and again during treatment follow-up. Overall study outcomes, separate from this receptor: The T cell clusters were only ever defined in silico, so experimental validation of their functional role was still needed. In the comparison of secondary cytopenia with CLL, no cluster-lack signature showed up, apparently because the dominant lymphoma-associated repertoire masked the signature. Healthy donors showed approximately 3.2-fold more exclusive TRB clusters than active autoimmune hepatitis patients, consistent with an autoimmunity-wide signature. TRB repertoire shifts, with less even repertoires observed in secondary cytopenia and CLL, were mostly attributed to lymphoma bias rather than autoimmunity. The GLIPH analysis suggested a lack of physiological T cell clusters in primary autoimmune cytopenia patients, since around 56 clusters were exclusive to healthy donors whereas some 18 were exclusive to patients.

The CDR3 runs 12 amino acids, cysteine and phenylalanine included. This entry has no DNA. For each sample, TRB amplification used 200 to 300 ng of peripheral blood genomic DNA, equal to around 34,000 genome equivalents. TRB rearrangements were amplified by multiplex PCR using a touch-down protocol with TRB-A and TRB-B primer pools mixed in one tube. Illumina adapters and sample indices were added to the amplicons through two consecutive PCR reactions using Phusion HS II polymerase. The amplicons were purified from gel with the NucleoSpin Gel and PCR Clean-up kit, after which the amplicons were quantified by Qubit and checked for quality on an Agilent 2100 Bioanalyzer. Sequencing of the libraries was done on an Illumina MiSeq with paired-end, single-indexed, 600-cycle runs. Turning to the authors' computational methods: MiXCR version 2.1.12, together with the default MiXCR reference library, was used to align and assemble the TRB reads. A clone was defined by each unique CDR3 nucleotide sequence, and the analysis included only productive sequences supported by at least two reads. Alpha-parameterized diversity profiles (alpha 0 to 5), including the Shannon (alpha 1) and Simpson (alpha 2) indices, were computed with an R script to assess repertoire diversity. The tcR package was used to compute combinatorial TRB VJ usage, which was then compared between cohorts by principal component analysis with ade4. GLIPH was used to cluster TCRbeta CDR3s in pairs of cohorts matched for age and read depth, and a Wilcoxon test was used to compare cluster frequencies. After reprocessing by TCRdb, each CDR3 protein sequence is one entry, and no DNA is given. TCRdb, rather than the study authors, made the V and J calls. The sample has approximately 15,000 distinct CDR3 sequences on record. 2% to 2.5% of the sample belongs to the ten largest clones.

This TCR was sampled from a human donor with an autoimmune cytopenia or autoimmune hepatitis (not recorded which). The sequence is built from TRBV12-3 or TRBV12-4 and TRBJ2-1; as DNA is missing, the TRBD2 call by TCRdb cannot be tested. Sequencing was done on a sample of peripheral blood. The CDR3 here reads CASSGLAGGQFF.